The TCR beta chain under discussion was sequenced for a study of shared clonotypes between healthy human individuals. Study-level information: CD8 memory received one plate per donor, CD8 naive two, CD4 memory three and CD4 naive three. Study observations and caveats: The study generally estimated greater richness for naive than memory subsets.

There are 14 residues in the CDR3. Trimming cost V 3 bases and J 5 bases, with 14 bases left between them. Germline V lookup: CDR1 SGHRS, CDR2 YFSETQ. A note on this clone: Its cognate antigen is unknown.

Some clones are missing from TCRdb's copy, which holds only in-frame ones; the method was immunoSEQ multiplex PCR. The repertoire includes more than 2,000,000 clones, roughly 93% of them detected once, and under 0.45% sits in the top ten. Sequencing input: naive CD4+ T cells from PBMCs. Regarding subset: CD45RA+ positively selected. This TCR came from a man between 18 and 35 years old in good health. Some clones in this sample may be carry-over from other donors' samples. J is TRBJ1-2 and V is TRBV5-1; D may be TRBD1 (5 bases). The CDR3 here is CASSWATGGYGYTF. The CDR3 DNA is TGCGCCAGCAGCTGGGCCACCGGGGGTTATGGCTACACCTTC. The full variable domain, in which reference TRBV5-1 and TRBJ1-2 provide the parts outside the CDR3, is KAGVTQTPRYLIKTRGQQVTLSCSPISGHRSVSWYQQTPGQGLQFLFEYFSETQRNKGNFPGRFSGRQFSNSRSEMNVSTLELGDSALYLCASSWATGGYGYTFGSGTRLTVV.